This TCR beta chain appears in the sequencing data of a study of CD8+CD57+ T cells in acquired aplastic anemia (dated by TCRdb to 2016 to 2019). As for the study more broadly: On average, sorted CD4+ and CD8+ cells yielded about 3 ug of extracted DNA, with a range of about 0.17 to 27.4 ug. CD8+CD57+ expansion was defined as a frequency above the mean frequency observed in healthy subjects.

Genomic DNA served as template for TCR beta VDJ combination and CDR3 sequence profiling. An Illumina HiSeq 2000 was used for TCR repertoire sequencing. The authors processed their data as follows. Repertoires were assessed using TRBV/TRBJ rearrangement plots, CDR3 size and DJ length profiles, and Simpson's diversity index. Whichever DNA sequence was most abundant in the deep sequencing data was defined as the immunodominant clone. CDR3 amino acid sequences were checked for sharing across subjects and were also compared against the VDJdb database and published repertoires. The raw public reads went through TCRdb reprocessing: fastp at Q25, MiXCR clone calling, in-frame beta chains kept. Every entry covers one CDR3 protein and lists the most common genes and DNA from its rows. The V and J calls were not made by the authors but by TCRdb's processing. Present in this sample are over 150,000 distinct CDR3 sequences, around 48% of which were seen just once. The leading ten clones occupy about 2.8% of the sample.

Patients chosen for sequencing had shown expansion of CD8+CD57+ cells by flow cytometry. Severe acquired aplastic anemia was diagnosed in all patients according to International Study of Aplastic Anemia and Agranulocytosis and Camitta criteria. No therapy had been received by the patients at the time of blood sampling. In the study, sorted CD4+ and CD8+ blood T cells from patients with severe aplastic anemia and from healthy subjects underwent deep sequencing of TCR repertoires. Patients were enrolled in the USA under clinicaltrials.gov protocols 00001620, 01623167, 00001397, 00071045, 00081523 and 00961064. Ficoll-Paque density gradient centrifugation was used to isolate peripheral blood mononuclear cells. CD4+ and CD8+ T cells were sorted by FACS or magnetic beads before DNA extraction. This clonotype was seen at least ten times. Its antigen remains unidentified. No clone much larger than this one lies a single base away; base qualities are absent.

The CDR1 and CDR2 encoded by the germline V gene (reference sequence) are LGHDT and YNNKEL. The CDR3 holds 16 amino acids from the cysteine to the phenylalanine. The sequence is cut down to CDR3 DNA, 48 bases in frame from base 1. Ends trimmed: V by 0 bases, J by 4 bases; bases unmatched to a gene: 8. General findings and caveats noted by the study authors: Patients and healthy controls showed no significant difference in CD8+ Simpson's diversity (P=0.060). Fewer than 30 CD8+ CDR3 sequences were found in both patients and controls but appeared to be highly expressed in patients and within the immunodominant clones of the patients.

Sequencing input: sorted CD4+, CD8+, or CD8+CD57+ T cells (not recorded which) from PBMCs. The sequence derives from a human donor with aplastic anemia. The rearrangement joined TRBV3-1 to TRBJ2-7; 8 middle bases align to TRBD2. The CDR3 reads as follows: CASSQDRAGGTYEQYF. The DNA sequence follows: TGTGCCAGCAGCCAAGATCGGGCGGGAGGAACGTACGAGCAGTACTTC.